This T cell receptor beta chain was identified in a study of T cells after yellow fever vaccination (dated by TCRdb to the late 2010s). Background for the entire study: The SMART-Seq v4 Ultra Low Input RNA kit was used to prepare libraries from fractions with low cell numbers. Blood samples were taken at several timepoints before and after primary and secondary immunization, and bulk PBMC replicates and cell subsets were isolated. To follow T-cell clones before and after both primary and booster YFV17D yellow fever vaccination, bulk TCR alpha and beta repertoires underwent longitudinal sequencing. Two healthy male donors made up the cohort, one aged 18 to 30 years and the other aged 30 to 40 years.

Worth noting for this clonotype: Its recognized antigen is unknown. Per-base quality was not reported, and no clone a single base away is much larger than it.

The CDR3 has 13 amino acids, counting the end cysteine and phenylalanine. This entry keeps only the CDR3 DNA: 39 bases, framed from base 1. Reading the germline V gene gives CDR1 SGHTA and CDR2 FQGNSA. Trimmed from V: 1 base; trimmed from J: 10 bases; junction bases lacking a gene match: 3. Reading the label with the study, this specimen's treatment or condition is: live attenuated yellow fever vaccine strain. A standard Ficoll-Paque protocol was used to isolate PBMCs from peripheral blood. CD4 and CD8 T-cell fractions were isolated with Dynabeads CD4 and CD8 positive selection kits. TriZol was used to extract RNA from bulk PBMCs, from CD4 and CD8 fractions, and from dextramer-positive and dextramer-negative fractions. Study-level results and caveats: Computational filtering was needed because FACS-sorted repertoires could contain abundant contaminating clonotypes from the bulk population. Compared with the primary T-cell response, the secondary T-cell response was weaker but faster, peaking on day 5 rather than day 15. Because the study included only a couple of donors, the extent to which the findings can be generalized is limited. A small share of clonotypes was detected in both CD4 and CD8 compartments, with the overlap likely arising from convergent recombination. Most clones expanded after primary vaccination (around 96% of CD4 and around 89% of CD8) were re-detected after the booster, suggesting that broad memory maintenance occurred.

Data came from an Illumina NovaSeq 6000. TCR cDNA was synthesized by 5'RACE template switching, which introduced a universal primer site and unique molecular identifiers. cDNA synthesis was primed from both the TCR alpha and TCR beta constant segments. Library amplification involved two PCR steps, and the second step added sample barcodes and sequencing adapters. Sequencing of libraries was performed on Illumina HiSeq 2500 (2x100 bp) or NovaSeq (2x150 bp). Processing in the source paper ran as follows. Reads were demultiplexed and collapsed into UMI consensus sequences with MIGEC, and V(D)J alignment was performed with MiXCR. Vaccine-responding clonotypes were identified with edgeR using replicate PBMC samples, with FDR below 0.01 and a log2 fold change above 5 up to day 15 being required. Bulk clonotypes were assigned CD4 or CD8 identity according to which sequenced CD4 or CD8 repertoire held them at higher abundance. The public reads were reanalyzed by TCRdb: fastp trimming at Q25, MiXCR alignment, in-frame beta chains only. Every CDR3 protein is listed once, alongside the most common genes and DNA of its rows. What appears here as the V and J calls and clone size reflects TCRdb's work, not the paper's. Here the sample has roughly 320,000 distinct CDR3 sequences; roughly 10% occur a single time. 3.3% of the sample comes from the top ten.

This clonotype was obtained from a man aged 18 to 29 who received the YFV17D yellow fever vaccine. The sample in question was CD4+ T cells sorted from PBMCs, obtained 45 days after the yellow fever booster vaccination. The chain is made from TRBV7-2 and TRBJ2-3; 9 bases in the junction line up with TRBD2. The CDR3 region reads CASSLEVAGAQYF. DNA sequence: TGTGCCAGCAGCTTAGAGGTAGCGGGGGCGCAGTATTTT.